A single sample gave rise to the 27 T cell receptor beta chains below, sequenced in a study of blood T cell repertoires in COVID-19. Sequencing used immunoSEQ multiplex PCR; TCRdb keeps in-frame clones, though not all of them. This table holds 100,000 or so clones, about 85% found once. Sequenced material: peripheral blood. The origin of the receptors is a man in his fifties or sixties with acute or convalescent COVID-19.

CDR3 in DNA: TGTGCCAGCGGAGAGACGGACTCTGGGGCCAACGTCCTGACTTTC. It yields the protein CASGETDSGANVLTF. The chain recombines TRBV6-6 with TRBJ2-6; the D is unclear. The germline gives CDR1 MNHNY, CDR2 SVGAGI (reference sequence). V shed 8 bases and J shed 0 bases, with 11 bases lying between them. The CDR3 loop spans 15 amino acids.

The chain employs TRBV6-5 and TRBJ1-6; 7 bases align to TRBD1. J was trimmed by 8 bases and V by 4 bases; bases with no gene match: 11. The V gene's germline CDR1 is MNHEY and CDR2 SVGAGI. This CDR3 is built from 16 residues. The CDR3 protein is CASSSLPDRPHSPLHF. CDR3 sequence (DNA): TGTGCCAGCAGTTCCCTTCCGGACAGGCCCCATTCACCCCTCCACTTT.

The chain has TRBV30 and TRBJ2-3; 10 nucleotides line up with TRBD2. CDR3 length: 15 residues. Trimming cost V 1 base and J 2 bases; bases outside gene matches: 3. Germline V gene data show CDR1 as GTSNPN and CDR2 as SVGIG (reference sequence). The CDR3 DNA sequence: TGTGCCTGGAGTGCTCTAGCGGGGGCCACAGATACGCAGTATTTT. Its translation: CAWSALAGATDTQYF.

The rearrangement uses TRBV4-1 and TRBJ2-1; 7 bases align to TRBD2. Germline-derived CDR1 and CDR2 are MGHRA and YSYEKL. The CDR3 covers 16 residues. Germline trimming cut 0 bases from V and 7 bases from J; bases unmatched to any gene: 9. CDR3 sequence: CASSQEQTSWVNEQFF. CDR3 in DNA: TGCGCCAGCAGCCAAGAACAGACTAGCTGGGTGAATGAGCAGTTCTTC.

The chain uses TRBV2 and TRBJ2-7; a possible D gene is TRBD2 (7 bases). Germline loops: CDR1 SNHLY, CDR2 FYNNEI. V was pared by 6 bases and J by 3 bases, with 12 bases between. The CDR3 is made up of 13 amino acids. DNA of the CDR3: TGTGCCAGCAGGGAGGGGGACTACTACGAGCAGTACTTC. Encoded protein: CASREGDYYEQYF. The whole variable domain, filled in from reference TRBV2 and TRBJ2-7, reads EPEVTQTPSHQVTQMGQEVILRCVPISNHLYFYWYRQILGQKVEFLVSFYNNEISEKSEIFDDQFSVERPDGSNFTLKIRSTKLEDSAMYFCASREGDYYEQYFGPGTRLTVT.

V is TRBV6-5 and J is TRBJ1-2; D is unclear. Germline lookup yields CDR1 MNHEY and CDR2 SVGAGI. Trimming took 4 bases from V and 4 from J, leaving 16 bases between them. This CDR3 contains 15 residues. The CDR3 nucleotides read TGTGCCAGCAGTTCCGCACAGAATCCAGGCTATGGCTACACCTTC. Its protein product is CASSSAQNPGYGYTF.

The CDR3 nucleotides read TGTGCCAGCAGCTTGGGTCTCTACAATGAGCAGTTCTTC. It specifies CASSLGLYNEQFF. The V call is TRBV5-6, the J call TRBJ2-1, with D uncertain. V was clipped by 0 bases and J by 3 bases, with 4 bases between them. The CDR3 spans 13 residues. The germline gives CDR1 SGHDT, CDR2 YYEEEE.

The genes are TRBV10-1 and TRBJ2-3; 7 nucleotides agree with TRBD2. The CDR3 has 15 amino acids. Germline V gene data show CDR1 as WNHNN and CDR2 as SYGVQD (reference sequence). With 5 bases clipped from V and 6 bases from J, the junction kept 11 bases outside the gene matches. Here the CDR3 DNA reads TGCGCCAGCAGTTTGGACACCCTGGGAGGGGATACGCAGTATTTT. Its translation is CASSLDTLGGDTQYF.

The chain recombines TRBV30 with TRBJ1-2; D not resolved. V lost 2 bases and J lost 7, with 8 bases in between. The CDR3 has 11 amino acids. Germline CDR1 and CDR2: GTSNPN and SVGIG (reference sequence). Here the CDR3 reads CAWSSGIGYTF. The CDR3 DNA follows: TGTGCCTGGAGTTCGGGGATTGGCTACACCTTC.

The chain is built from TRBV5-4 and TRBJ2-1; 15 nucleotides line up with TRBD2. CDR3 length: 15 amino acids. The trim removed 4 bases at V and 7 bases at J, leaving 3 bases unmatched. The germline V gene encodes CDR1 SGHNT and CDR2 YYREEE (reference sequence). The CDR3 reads CASSPGLAGGNEQFF. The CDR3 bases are TGTGCCAGCAGCCCGGGACTAGCGGGAGGAAATGAGCAGTTCTTC.

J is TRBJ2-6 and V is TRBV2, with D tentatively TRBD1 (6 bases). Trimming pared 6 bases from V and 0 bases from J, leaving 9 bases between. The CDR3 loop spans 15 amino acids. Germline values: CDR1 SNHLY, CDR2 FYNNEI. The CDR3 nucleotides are TGTGCCAGCAGCGCGGACAGCTCTGGGGCCAACGTCCTGACTTTC. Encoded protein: CASSADSSGANVLTF. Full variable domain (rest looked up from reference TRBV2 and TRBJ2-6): EPEVTQTPSHQVTQMGQEVILRCVPISNHLYFYWYRQILGQKVEFLVSFYNNEISEKSEIFDDQFSVERPDGSNFTLKIRSTKLEDSAMYFCASSADSSGANVLTFGAGSRLTVL.

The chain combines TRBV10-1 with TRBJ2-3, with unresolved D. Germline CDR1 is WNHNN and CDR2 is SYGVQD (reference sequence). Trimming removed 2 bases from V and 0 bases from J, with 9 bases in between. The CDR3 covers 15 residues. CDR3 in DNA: TGCGCCAGCAGTGAGGAGGCGGATAGCACAGATACGCAGTATTTT. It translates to CASSEEADSTDTQYF.

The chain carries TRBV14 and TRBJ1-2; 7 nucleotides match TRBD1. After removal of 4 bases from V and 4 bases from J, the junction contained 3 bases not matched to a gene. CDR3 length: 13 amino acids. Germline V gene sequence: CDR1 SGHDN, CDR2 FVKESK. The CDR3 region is CASSLGQFYGYTF. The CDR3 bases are TGTGCCAGCAGCCTGGGACAGTTCTATGGCTACACCTTC.

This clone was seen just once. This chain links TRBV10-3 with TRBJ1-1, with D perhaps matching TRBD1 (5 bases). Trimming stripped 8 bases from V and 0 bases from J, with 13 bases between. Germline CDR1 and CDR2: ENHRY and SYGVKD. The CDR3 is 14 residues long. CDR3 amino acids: CAIRGIEVNTEAFF. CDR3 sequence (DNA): TGTGCCATCCGGGGGATTGAGGTGAACACTGAAGCTTTCTTT.

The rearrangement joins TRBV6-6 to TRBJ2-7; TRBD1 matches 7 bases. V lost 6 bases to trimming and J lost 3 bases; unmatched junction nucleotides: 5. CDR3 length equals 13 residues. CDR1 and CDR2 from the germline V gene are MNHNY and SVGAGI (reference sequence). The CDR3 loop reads CASRVRDSYEQYF. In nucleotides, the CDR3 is TGTGCCAGCAGGGTCCGGGACAGCTACGAGCAGTACTTC.

The CDR3 DNA reads as TGTGCCAGCAGGGTTGGGGGGGTCGGGACCCAGCATTTT. As protein: CASRVGGVGTQHF. The chain combines TRBV6-5 with TRBJ1-5; D perhaps matches TRBD1 (5 bases). The V end was cut by 6 bases, the J end by 11 bases, with 17 bases between. The CDR3 spans 13 residues. Germline-derived CDR1 and CDR2 are MNHEY and SVGAGI.

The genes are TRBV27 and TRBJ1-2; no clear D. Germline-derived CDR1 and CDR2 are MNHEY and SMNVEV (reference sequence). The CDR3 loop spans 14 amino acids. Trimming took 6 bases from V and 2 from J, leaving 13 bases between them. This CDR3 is CASRSHRRNYGYTF. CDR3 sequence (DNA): TGTGCCAGCAGATCCCACCGGAGGAACTATGGCTACACCTTC.

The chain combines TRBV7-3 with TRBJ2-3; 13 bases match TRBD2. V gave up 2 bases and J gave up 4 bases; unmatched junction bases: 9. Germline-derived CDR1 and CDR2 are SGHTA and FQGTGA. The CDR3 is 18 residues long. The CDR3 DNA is TGTGCCAGCAGCTTACCCTCGAGACTAGCGGGGGGCCCAGATACGCAGTATTTT. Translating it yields CASSLPSRLAGGPDTQYF.

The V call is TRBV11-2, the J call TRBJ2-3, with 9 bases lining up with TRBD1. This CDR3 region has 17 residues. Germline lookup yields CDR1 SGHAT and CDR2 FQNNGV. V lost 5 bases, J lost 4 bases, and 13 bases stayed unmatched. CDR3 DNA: TGTGCCAGCAGCGATTCTCCGGGACAGGGTTTCGCAGATACGCAGTATTTT. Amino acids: CASSDSPGQGFADTQYF.

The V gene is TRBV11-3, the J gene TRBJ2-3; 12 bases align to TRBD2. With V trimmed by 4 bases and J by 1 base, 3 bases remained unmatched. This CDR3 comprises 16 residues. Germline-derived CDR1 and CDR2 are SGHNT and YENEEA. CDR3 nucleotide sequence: TGTGCCAGCAGCTCTAGCGGGGGGGCACGCACAGATACGCAGTATTTT. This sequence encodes CASSSSGGARTDTQYF.

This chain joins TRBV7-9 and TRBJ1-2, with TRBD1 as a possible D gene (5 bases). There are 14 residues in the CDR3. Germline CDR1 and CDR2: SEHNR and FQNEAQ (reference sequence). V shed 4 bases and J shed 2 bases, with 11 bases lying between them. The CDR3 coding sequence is TGTGCCAGCAGCTGGGGCGGATTGAACTATGGCTACACCTTC. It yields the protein CASSWGGLNYGYTF. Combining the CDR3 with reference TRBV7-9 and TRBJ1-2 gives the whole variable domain DTGVSQNPRHKITKRGQNVTFRCDPISEHNRLYWYRQTLGQGPEFLTYFQNEAQLEKSRLLSDRFSAERPKGSFSTLEIQRTEQGDSAMYLCASSWGGLNYGYTFGSGTRLTVV.

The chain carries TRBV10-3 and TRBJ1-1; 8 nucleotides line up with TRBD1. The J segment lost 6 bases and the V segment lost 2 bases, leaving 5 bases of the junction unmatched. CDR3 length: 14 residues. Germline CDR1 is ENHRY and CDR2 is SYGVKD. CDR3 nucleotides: TGTGCCATCAGTGAGCTGACAGGGGCTGCTGAAGCTTTCTTT. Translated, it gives CAISELTGAAEAFF.

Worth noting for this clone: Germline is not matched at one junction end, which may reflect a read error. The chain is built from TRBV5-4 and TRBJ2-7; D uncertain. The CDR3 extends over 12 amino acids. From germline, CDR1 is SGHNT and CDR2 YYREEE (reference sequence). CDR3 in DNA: TGTGCCAGCAGTTTGGACGGCTACGAGCAGTACTTC. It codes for CASSLDGYEQYF.

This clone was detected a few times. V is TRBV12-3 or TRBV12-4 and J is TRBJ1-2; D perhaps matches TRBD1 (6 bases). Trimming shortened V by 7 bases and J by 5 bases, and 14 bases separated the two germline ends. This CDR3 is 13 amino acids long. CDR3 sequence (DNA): TGTGCCAGCACCCTACAGGGTTTTTATGGCTACACCTTC. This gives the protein CASTLQGFYGYTF.

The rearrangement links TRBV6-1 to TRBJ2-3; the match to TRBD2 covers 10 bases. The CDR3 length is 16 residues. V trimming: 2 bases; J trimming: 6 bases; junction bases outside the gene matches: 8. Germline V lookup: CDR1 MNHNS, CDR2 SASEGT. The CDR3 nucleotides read TGTGCCAGCAGTGAATTGAAACTAGCGGGGAGGGATACGCAGTATTTT. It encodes CASSELKLAGRDTQYF.

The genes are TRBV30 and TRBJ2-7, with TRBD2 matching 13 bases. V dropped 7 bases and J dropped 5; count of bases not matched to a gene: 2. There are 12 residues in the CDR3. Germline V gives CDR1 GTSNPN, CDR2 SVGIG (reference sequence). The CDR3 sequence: CALTSGGHEQYF. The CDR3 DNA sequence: TGTGCCTTGACTAGCGGGGGGCACGAGCAGTACTTC. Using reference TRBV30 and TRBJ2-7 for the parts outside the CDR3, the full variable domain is SQTIHQWPATLVQPVGSPLSLECTVEGTSNPNLYWYRQAAGRGLQLLFYSVGIGQISSEVPQNLSASRPQDRQFILSSKKLLLSDSGFYLCALTSGGHEQYFGPGTRLTVT.

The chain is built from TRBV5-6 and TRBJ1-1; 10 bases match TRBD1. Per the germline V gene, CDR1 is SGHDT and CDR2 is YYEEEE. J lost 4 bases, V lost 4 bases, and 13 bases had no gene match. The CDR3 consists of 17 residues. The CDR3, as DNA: TGTGCCAGCAGCATTTTCCCGGGACAGGGGTCGGGCACTGAAGCTTTCTTT. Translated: CASSIFPGQGSGTEAFF.